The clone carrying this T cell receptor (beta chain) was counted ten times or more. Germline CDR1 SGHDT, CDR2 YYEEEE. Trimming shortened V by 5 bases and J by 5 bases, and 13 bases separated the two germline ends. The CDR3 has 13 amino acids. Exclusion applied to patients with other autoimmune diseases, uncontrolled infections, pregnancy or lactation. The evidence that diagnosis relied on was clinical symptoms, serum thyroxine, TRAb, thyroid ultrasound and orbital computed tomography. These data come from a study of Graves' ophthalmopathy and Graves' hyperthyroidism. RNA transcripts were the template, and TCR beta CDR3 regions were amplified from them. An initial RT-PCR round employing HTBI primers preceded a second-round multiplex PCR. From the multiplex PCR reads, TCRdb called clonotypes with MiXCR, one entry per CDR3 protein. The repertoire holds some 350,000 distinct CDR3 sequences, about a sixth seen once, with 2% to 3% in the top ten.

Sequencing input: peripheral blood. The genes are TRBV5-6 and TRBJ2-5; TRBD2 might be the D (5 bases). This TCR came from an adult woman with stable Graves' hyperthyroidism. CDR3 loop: CASRFRGLETQYF. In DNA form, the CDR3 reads TGTGCCAGCAGATTCAGAGGGCTGGAGACCCAGTACTTC.